This record looks at one T cell receptor beta chain sequence and its context. There is no known antigen for this receptor. It has no much larger one-base neighbor in the sample; base qualities were not kept. This entry comes from a study of shared clonotypes between healthy human individuals (TCRdb year 2020). In terms of the full investigation: A couple of women and a few men aged 18 to 49 years were included in the cohort. To estimate repertoire size and how much clonotype sharing occurs between individuals, the study deeply sequenced the blood TCR repertoires of several healthy adults. Between about 0.85 and 8.9 billion PBMCs per donor were obtained by leukapheresis. To increase sequencing depth and limit assay-specific biases, TCR repertoire library preparation and sequencing were carried out by different laboratories using diverse techniques.

The cysteine opens and the phenylalanine closes a CDR3 of 15 amino acids. CDR3 DNA only is kept here, 45 bases in frame from base 1. The germline V gene (reference sequence) supplies CDR1 LNHDA and CDR2 SQIVND. V is pared back by 4 bases and J by 0 bases, with 10 bases lying between the germline termini. What the research found in general, with its limitations: Because the study included a small number of donors, the genetic and exposure-history diversity represented was limited. Sampling was limited to blood, and TCR repertoires in tissue likely differ from TCR repertoires in blood. Pairwise subsampling led to the expectation that sequencing depth would affect the degree of clonotype sharing among donors.

Donors were healthy HIV-negative adults with no recently reported acute infections or vaccinations. Every donor was a Caucasian adult residing in Nashville, Tennessee, USA. For unsorted samples, 100 million or so PBMCs were counted, and genomic DNA was extracted using the QIAamp DNA Blood Mini kit. Blood was obtained by leukapheresis, after which PBMCs were separated by Ficoll-Histopaque density gradient centrifugation and cryopreserved in liquid nitrogen vapor phase. TCR CDR3 regions were amplified from genomic DNA by multiplex PCR using the deep immunoSEQ assay. Extracted genomic DNA from each cell subset was spread evenly across all wells of several immunoSEQ 96-well plates, with each plate serving as a replicate. Each replicate PCR for unsorted PBMC received roughly 300 ng genomic DNA, equal to about 30,000 T cell genomes. Ten immunoSEQ deep assay plates were used to sequence the unsorted PBMC genomic DNA. The purified libraries were quantified using a Qubit 3.0 fluorometer, sized with a Bioanalyzer 2100, and then quantified again using the KAPA Library Quantification kit. A separate single-read 150-cycle Illumina NextSeq 550 flow cell was used to sequence each immunoSEQ 96-well plate. The study's own analysis went as follows. Because only junctional sequences without quality scores were contained in the immunoSEQ output, filtering matching that applied to full-length reads could not be performed. Sequences were annotated with PyIR, a Python wrapper for IgBLAST v1.9, using IMGT germline references to assign V/J genes and CDR3. Any read was removed if the V/J assignment was weak (E-value above 1e-6), the CDR3 was missing, or the read contained stop codons, out-of-frame junctions, or ambiguous translated residues. V3J clonotypes were defined as sequences sharing an identical inferred V gene, J gene, and CDR3 amino acid sequence. Percentage overlap between repertoires was calculated by dividing the number of shared unique clonotypes by the size of the smaller repertoire. Repertoire richness was assessed with RTK rarefaction, the Chao1 estimator, and Recon v2.1 estimates of unobserved clonotypes. TCRdb took over this immuneACCESS table, retaining in-frame rearrangements with V and J assigned. Such tables are incomplete; in checked studies, under half of the missing clones stem from an unresolved V gene, and the remainder is unexplained. Clonal size and the V and J genes are those of that table, whereas D and trimming came from the DNA. Here the sample has some 500,000 clones; 70% to 85% occur a single time. Roughly 12% of the sample lies in the top ten.

Sample: PBMCs. The chain is made from TRBV19 and TRBJ1-5; TRBD1 is perhaps the D gene, given 6 matching bases. The TCR sequence derives from a woman aged 40 to 50 in good health. Some clones in this sample may be carry-over from other donors' samples. The DNA sequence reads TGTGCCAGTAGTAAGGACAGAACTAGCAATCAGCCCCAGCATTTT. This translates into CASSKDRTSNQPQHF.